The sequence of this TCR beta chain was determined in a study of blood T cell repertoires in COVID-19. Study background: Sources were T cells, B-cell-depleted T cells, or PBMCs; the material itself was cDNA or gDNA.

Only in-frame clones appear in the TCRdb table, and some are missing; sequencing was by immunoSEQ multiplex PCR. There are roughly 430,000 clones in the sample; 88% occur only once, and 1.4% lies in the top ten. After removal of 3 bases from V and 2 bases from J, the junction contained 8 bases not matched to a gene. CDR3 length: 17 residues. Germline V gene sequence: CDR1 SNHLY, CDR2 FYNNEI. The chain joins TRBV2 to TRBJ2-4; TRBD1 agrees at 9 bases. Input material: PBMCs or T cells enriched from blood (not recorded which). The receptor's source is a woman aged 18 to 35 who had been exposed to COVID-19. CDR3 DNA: TGTGCCAGCAGTGAGGGACAGGGTTCCGGATCCAAAAACATTCAGTACTTC. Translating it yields CASSEGQGSGSKNIQYF.